This T cell receptor (beta chain) was retrieved from a study of T cells in localized non-small cell lung cancer (dated by TCRdb to the early 2020s). Study-wide context: The study examined T cell repertoires in a few hundred patients with early-stage NSCLC and compared tumors with uninvolved tumor-adjacent lungs. The cohort was made up of under 250 treatment-naive NSCLC patients whose localized lung tumors had been resected. NSCLC patients had a mean age of around 66 years, and more than 120 were male and 107 female. What the work shows at the level of the full study, not this receptor alone: A median of around 57 of the top 100 tumor clones were detected in paired uninvolved adjacent lung, and under 30 of these tumor clones were also found among the top 100 clones of the paired uninvolved adjacent lung. Because the study design was exploratory, TCR variables were selected using unadjusted p-values without false-discovery rate correction. Higher T cell density in blood was associated with longer overall survival, whereas higher clonality in adjacent lung was associated with shorter survival. Uninvolved tumor-adjacent lung showed the highest T cell clonality, higher than tumor, which suggests more focused antigenic responses in the uninvolved tumor-adjacent lung. Because multi-region tumor sequencing was not done, intratumor heterogeneity could not be ruled out.

CDR1 and CDR2, looked up from the germline V gene (reference sequence), are PRHDT and FYEKMQ. V is shortened by 4 bases, J by 0 bases, and the region joining them spans 10 bases. From its cysteine to its phenylalanine, the CDR3 spans 16 amino acids. Of all the DNA, just the CDR3 is kept, 48 bases in frame from base 1. Details on this clone: Its specific antigen is unknown. No clone much larger than this one lies a single base away; base qualities are absent.

The immunoSEQ Assay was used to sequence TCR beta CDR3 regions from DNA. The study's own analysis went as follows. To compute T cell density, TCR beta template counts were normalized to usable DNA, which was estimated by amplifying housekeeping genes. Using the preseqR package, richness was estimated by extrapolating to 120,000 templates for tissue samples and 400,000 templates for PBMC samples. Clonality was taken to be one minus Pielou's evenness. Differential abundance testing on productive amino-acid clonotypes, with a minimum total count of 5 and an alpha of 0.1, was used to identify tissue-enriched TCRs. The Jaccard Index and the Morisita Overlap Index were used to quantify repertoire overlap between compartments. GLIPH clustered TCR beta CDR3s with public tetramer-defined viral CDR3s; viral motifs required at least three viral sequences plus V-gene enrichment. The table was pulled from immuneACCESS by TCRdb, which kept in-frame rearrangements only. Such tables lose some clones; where checked, under half of the loss comes from unresolved V genes, and the rest has no known cause. V and J calls and clone size are copied from that table; D and trimming were computed from the DNA. The sample table contains 100,000 to 150,000 clones; only one count was recorded for roughly 90% of them. Around 1.5% of the sample belongs to the ten largest clones.

At diagnosis, tumor, uninvolved tumor-adjacent lung and peripheral blood were collected and then preserved as a mix of FFPE and fresh-frozen material. Blood samples were analyzed as peripheral blood mononuclear cells for TCR repertoire profiling. The rearranged segments are TRBV13 and TRBJ2-6; the D gene identity is not certain. The sequencing used peripheral blood, collected before any cancer treatment. The clonotype comes from a female donor of 60 years or more with stage I lung adenocarcinoma. The DNA sequence is given as TGTGCCAGCAGCTACGAAGGGCCCTCTGGGGCCAACGTCCTGACTTTC. It encodes CASSYEGPSGANVLTF.